Each of the 22 T cell receptor beta chains below was sequenced from the same sample in a study of blood T cell repertoires in COVID-19. The repertoire was sequenced with immunoSEQ multiplex PCR; TCRdb's copy has only in-frame clones and lacks some. Here the sample spans some 330,000 clones, about 92% being singletons. Material for sequencing was PBMCs or T cells enriched from blood (not recorded which). All receptors derive from a woman in her thirties who had recovered from COVID-19.

The chain combines TRBV28 with TRBJ2-7, with 7 bases lining up with TRBD1. Germline assignment: CDR1 MDHEN and CDR2 SYDVKM. V lost 3 bases and J lost 6; bases outside the gene matches: 14. The CDR3 runs to 16 residues. The CDR3 nucleotides are TGTGCCAGCAGTTTGTTAGGGGGCCCTAGAACCTCCGAGCAGTACTTC. Amino acid sequence: CASSLLGGPRTSEQYF. Full variable domain (missing parts from reference TRBV28 and TRBJ2-7): DVKVTQSSRYLVKRTGEKVFLECVQDMDHENMFWYRQDPGLGLRLIYFSYDVKMKEKGDIPEGYSVSREKKERFSLILESASTNQTSMYLCASSLLGGPRTSEQYFGPGTRLTVT.

In DNA form, the CDR3 reads TGTGCCAGCAGTGAAATAGCGGGAGGGTTCAATGAGCAGTTCTTC. Residues: CASSEIAGGFNEQFF. The chain recombines TRBV6-4 with TRBJ2-1; 11 bases map to TRBD2. V gave up 3 bases and J gave up 6 bases; unmatched junction bases: 4. Germline-derived CDR1 and CDR2 are MRHNA and SNTAGT. CDR3 length: 15 amino acids.

The chain recombines TRBV19 with TRBJ2-1; 9 bases align to TRBD1. Trimming cost V 5 bases and J 5 bases; bases outside gene matches: 1. Looked up from germline, CDR1 is LNHDA and CDR2 is SQIVND (reference sequence). The CDR3 extends over 13 amino acids. In nucleotides, the CDR3 is TGTGCCAGTAGTGGGGACAGGGACAATGAGCAGTTCTTC. Translating gives CASSGDRDNEQFF. Complete variable domain (other parts from reference TRBV19 and TRBJ2-1): DGGITQSPKYLFRKEGQNVTLSCEQNLNHDAMYWYRQDPGQGLRLIYYSQIVNDFQKGDIAEGYSVSREKKESFPLTVTSAQKNPTAFYLCASSGDRDNEQFFGPGTRLTVL.

The chain is built from TRBV28 and TRBJ2-1; maybe TRBD1 (5 bases). V lost 5 bases and J 10 bases, leaving 12 bases between the germline ends. The CDR3 contains 12 residues. Germline V gives CDR1 MDHEN, CDR2 SYDVKM. CDR3 sequence (DNA): TGTGCCAGCAGTCTCGGACAAGGGGAGCAGTTCTTC. This translates into CASSLGQGEQFF.

The chain recombines TRBV5-1 with TRBJ2-5; unclear D gene. With 3 bases removed from V and 5 bases from J, the gap between germline ends came to 11 bases. Per germline, CDR1 SGHRS and CDR2 YFSETQ. The CDR3 runs 13 residues. DNA for the CDR3: TGCGCCAGCAGCTCCGACGGAGCGGAGACCCAGTACTTC. This encodes CASSSDGAETQYF. Looking up the rest from reference TRBV5-1 and TRBJ2-5 gives the full variable domain: KAGVTQTPRYLIKTRGQQVTLSCSPISGHRSVSWYQQTPGQGLQFLFEYFSETQRNKGNFPGRFSGRQFSNSRSEMNVSTLELGDSALYLCASSSDGAETQYFGPGTRLLVL.

The rearrangement uses TRBV6-1 and TRBJ1-5; D perhaps matches TRBD1 (5 bases). Germline values: CDR1 MNHNS, CDR2 SASEGT. The CDR3 spans 15 residues. V was shortened by 2 bases and J by 6 bases, with 14 bases between the two germline ends. The CDR3, as DNA: TGTGCCAGCAGTGAATTAGGGCAGGGCAGTCAGCCCCAGCATTTT. This gives the protein CASSELGQGSQPQHF.

This chain connects TRBV6-5 to TRBJ2-1, with 9 bases fitting TRBD1. Losses at the gene ends were 4 bases for V and 10 bases for J; bases not matched to a gene: 11. CDR3 length: 15 amino acids. Germline loops: CDR1 MNHEY, CDR2 SVGAGI. CDR3 sequence reads: CASSLGQGTMGEQFF. The CDR3, as DNA: TGTGCCAGCAGTTTAGGACAGGGGACGATGGGGGAGCAGTTCTTC.

The chain employs TRBV19 and TRBJ1-2; D is possibly TRBD1 (6 bases). The CDR3 totals 13 residues. V gave up 10 bases and J gave up 0 bases, with 12 bases separating them. Germline V gene lookup returns CDR1 LNHDA and CDR2 SQIVND (reference sequence). The CDR3 region is CATKQGTNYGYTF. The CDR3, as DNA: TGTGCCACCAAGCAGGGGACTAACTATGGCTACACCTTC.

The V and J genes are TRBV27 and TRBJ2-7; 8 nucleotides line up with TRBD2. The CDR3 sequence is 14 residues long. From germline, CDR1 is MNHEY and CDR2 SMNVEV (reference sequence). V lost 6 bases and J lost 3; bases outside the gene matches: 7. The CDR3 DNA is TGTGCCAGCAGCCGTTCGGGACTAGGCTACGAGCAGTACTTC. Translating it yields CASSRSGLGYEQYF.

This clone is a singleton in its sample. The chain uses TRBV5-1 and TRBJ1-5; D call uncertain. Between the trimmed V and J ends, which lost 0 bases and 1 base, there was a span of 8 bases. Looked up from germline, CDR1 is SGHRS and CDR2 is YFSETQ. CDR3 length: 15 residues. The CDR3 here is CASSLAGMSNQPQHF. CDR3 coding DNA: TGCGCCAGCAGCTTGGCGGGTATGAGCAATCAGCCCCAGCATTTT.

The chain links TRBV19 to TRBJ1-2, with 7 positions matching TRBD1. The germline gives CDR1 LNHDA, CDR2 SQIVND (reference sequence). V trimming: 8 bases; J trimming: 3 bases; junction bases outside the gene matches: 6. The CDR3 is made up of 13 amino acids. The CDR3 nucleotides read TGTGCCAGTCGGACAGGCCCGGACTATGGCTACACCTTC. As protein: CASRTGPDYGYTF.

This clone turned up a few times. The rearrangement joins TRBV7-3 to TRBJ2-1; the D gene is possibly TRBD1 (6 bases). Looked up from germline, CDR1 is SGHTA and CDR2 is FQGTGA. V gave up 11 bases and J gave up 8 bases, with 13 bases separating them. CDR3 length: 11 amino acids. CDR3 residues: CAPQTGYEQFF. CDR3 DNA: TGTGCCCCACAAACAGGGTATGAGCAGTTCTTC.

DNA of the CDR3: TGTGCCAGCAGCTTAGTAGCGGGACAGATTTCGAACACCGGGGAGCTGTTTTTT. Its protein product is CASSLVAGQISNTGELFF. This chain joins TRBV7-8 and TRBJ2-2; D possibly corresponds to TRBD2 (8 bases). CDR1 SGHVS and CDR2 FQNEAQ come from the germline V gene. V dropped 1 base and J dropped 0 bases, with 15 bases sitting between them. The CDR3 totals 18 residues.

The table lists this clone with a count of one. This may arise from a read error, as a much more abundant clone is one base away. This rearrangement joins TRBV28 to TRBJ1-5; D is unresolved. Germline V gives CDR1 MDHEN, CDR2 SYDVKM. Between the trimmed V and J ends, which lost 3 bases and 5 bases, there was a span of 2 bases. The CDR3 length is 11 residues. CDR3 residues: CASSFDQPQHF. CDR3 bases: TGTGCCAGCAGTTTCGATCAGCCCCAGCATTTT.

The J gene is TRBJ1-1, the V gene TRBV2; 7 positions agree with TRBD1. This CDR3 is 14 amino acids long. Germline assignment: CDR1 SNHLY and CDR2 FYNNEI. V shed 2 bases, J shed 3 bases, and the junction held 3 bases outside the gene matches. CDR3 DNA: TGTGCCAGCAGTGAAAGACAGGGATACACTGAAGCTTTCTTT. Translating gives CASSERQGYTEAFF.

The chain links TRBV7-9 to TRBJ2-1, with 12 bases fitting TRBD2. Germline-derived CDR1 and CDR2 are SEHNR and FQNEAQ (reference sequence). This CDR3 is 18 amino acids long. Losses at the gene ends were 5 bases for V and 2 bases for J; bases not matched to a gene: 10. The CDR3 nucleotides read TGTGCCAGCAGCCCCCGACTAGCGGGAGTCGGGCCCTACAATGAGCAGTTCTTC. It encodes CASSPRLAGVGPYNEQFF.

V is TRBV2 and J is TRBJ1-5, with D possibly matching TRBD1 (5 bases). Trimming stripped 7 bases from V and 1 base from J, with 14 bases between. CDR3 length: 15 residues. Germline-derived CDR1 and CDR2 are SNHLY and FYNNEI. For the CDR3, the DNA is TGTGCCAGCACCCGGGTTCGGGGGAGCAATCAGCCCCAGCATTTT. Protein sequence: CASTRVRGSNQPQHF.

This clone was detected ten times or more. The gene calls are TRBV7-8 and TRBJ1-5, with 7 bases identical to TRBD1. V lost 0 bases, J lost 3 bases, and 2 bases stayed unmatched. The CDR3 consists of 15 residues. Looked up from germline, CDR1 is SGHVS and CDR2 is FQNEAQ. CDR3 residues: CASSLAQGINQPQHF. DNA for the CDR3: TGTGCCAGCAGCTTAGCACAGGGGATCAATCAGCCCCAGCATTTT.

The V call is TRBV28, the J call TRBJ2-3, with 7 bases identical to TRBD2. The CDR3 is made up of 16 amino acids. CDR1 and CDR2 (germline): MDHEN, SYDVKM. The junction had 9 bases not matched to a gene; V was cut back by 4 bases and J by 2 bases. This chain's CDR3 is CASSSPASGSTDTQYF. CDR3 coding DNA: TGTGCCAGCAGTTCCCCCGCTAGCGGTTCCACAGATACGCAGTATTTT.

This clone was picked up one time. The V and J genes are TRBV6-5 and TRBJ2-5; 7 bases line up with TRBD2. The CDR3 length is 15 residues. After removal of 1 base from V and 4 bases from J, the junction contained 6 bases not matched to a gene. The germline gives CDR1 MNHEY, CDR2 SVGAGI. The chain's CDR3 is CASSYFGLGGETQYF. The CDR3 DNA reads TGTGCCAGCAGTTACTTCGGACTAGGTGGAGAGACCCAGTACTTC.

The V call is TRBV18, the J call TRBJ1-1; no reliable D call. Between the trimmed V and J ends, which lost 4 bases and 4 bases, there was a span of 16 bases. Germline V gene sequence: CDR1 KGHSH, CDR2 LQKENI. The CDR3 totals 15 residues. The CDR3 DNA follows: TGTGCCAGCTCACTACACCGGGAATGGAGCACTGAAGCTTTCTTT. Translation: CASSLHREWSTEAFF.

This clone was recorded a few times. The chain carries TRBV9 and TRBJ2-2; 12 bases are a match to TRBD1. Germline CDR1 and CDR2: SGDLS and YYNGEE. CDR3 length equals 19 residues. J gave up 4 bases and V 5 bases, and 15 bases lay outside the gene matches. The CDR3 protein is CASSERSGQGAPSTGELFF. The CDR3 coding sequence is TGTGCCAGCAGTGAAAGGTCGGGACAGGGGGCGCCTAGCACCGGGGAGCTGTTTTTT.